A single sample is the source of the 9 T cell receptor beta chains below, sequenced in a study. TCRdb called the RT-PCR reads again in MiXCR, with one record for every CDR3 protein. The sample includes about 680,000 distinct CDR3 sequences, 12% to 15% of them seen just once. The sample comprised memory CD4+ T cells from blood. The receptor set was obtained from a female donor in good health, serving as a healthy control.

This chain links TRBV28 with TRBJ1-1; no definite D call. CDR1 is MDHEN, CDR2 SYDVKM, per germline. V was shortened by 4 bases and J by 0 bases, with 24 bases between the two germline ends. There are 19 residues in the CDR3. The CDR3 loop reads CASSSPRVQVTPMNTEAFF. CDR3 in DNA: TGTGCCAGCAGTTCCCCCAGAGTCCAGGTCACACCCATGAACACTGAAGCTTTCTTT. Based on the CDR3 plus reference TRBV28 and TRBJ1-1, the full variable domain is DVKVTQSSRYLVKRTGEKVFLECVQDMDHENMFWYRQDPGLGLRLIYFSYDVKMKEKGDIPEGYSVSREKKERFSLILESASTNQTSMYLCASSSPRVQVTPMNTEAFFGQGTRLTVV.

At least ten counts were recorded for this clonotype. J is TRBJ2-7 and V is TRBV20-1; TRBD1 might be the D (5 bases). V gave up 4 bases and J gave up 1 base, with 11 bases separating them. The germline V gene encodes CDR1 DFQATT and CDR2 SNEGSKA (reference sequence). This CDR3 is built from 13 residues. As DNA, the CDR3 is TGCAGTGCTACACTGGACAATTCCTACGAGCAGTACTTC. Translating gives CSATLDNSYEQYF.

In its sample, this clonotype was seen a few times. This rearrangement joins TRBV6-6 to TRBJ2-7; 8 nucleotides match TRBD1. V dropped 7 bases and J dropped 3; count of bases not matched to a gene: 8. Germline values: CDR1 MNHNY, CDR2 SVGAGI (reference sequence). CDR3 size: 14 residues. For the CDR3, the DNA is TGTGCCAGCATCAGACCCGGACAGGGCTACGAGCAGTACTTC. Translation gives CASIRPGQGYEQYF.

This clonotype was counted a few times. This chain joins TRBV7-2 and TRBJ1-1; D uncertain. The ends were cut back, 2 bases at V and 4 bases at J, with 8 bases in the middle. CDR3 size: 13 residues. Germline assignment: CDR1 SGHTA and CDR2 FQGNSA. The chain's CDR3 is CASSLRRATEAFF. CDR3 nucleotides: TGTGCCAGCAGCTTAAGAAGGGCCACTGAAGCTTTCTTT. The entire variable domain, with the rest obtained from reference TRBV7-2 and TRBJ1-1, is as follows: GAGVSQSPSNKVTEKGKDVELRCDPISGHTALYWYRQSLGQGLEFLIYFQGNSAPDKSGLPSDRFSAERTGGSVSTLTIQRTQQEDSAVYLCASSLRRATEAFFGQGTRLTVV.

Ten or more counts support this clonotype. The chain is built from TRBV10-3 and TRBJ1-2; TRBD1 agrees at 7 bases. The CDR3 is 13 residues long. CDR1 and CDR2 (germline): ENHRY, SYGVKD. The V gene end was trimmed by 5 bases and the J gene end by 4 bases; junction bases not matched to a gene: 4. The DNA of the CDR3 is TGTGCCATCAGTCCCCGACAGGGCTATGGCTACACCTTC. It encodes CAISPRQGYGYTF.

The chain uses TRBV20-1 and TRBJ2-5; TRBD2 matches at 9 bases. From germline, CDR1 is DFQATT and CDR2 SNEGSKA (reference sequence). The CDR3 sequence is 17 residues long. Trimming at V came to 5 bases and at J to 5 bases, leaving 18 bases not matched to a gene. CDR3 bases: TGCAGTGCTGCACCGGGAGGCGGGGGGGCCTGGGTTGAGACCCAGTACTTC. It encodes CSAAPGGGGAWVETQYF.

This clonotype was counted many times. This chain uses TRBV6-2 or TRBV6-3 with TRBJ2-7, with D perhaps matching TRBD2 (6 bases). Germline V gene lookup returns CDR1 MNHEY and CDR2 SVGEGT. V shed 2 bases and J shed 0 bases, with 11 bases lying between them. There are 15 residues in the CDR3. CDR3: CASSYPAGTSYEQYF. The CDR3 DNA follows: TGTGCCAGCAGTTACCCAGCGGGCACCTCCTACGAGCAGTACTTC.

In its sample, this clonotype was seen a few times. The chain uses TRBV6-5 and TRBJ1-2; possible D gene TRBD1, 6 bases. This CDR3 is built from 14 residues. Trimming took 7 bases from V and 3 from J, leaving 15 bases between them. Per the germline V gene, CDR1 is MNHEY and CDR2 is SVGAGI. This CDR3 reads CASIRGPGDYGYTF. DNA for the CDR3: TGTGCCAGCATTCGGGGGCCAGGGGACTATGGCTACACCTTC.

A few counts support this clonotype. The rearrangement joins TRBV5-1 to TRBJ2-7; 7 bases are shared with TRBD2. The V gene end was trimmed by 4 bases and the J gene end by 0 bases; junction bases not matched to a gene: 10. Germline V gene lookup returns CDR1 SGHRS and CDR2 YFSETQ. The CDR3 totals 16 residues. The CDR3 spells CASSPGGAASSYEQYF. The DNA of the CDR3 is TGCGCCAGCAGCCCGGGGGGAGCGGCTTCCTCCTACGAGCAGTACTTC.